These 14 T cell receptor beta chains originate from one sample sequenced in a study of shared clonotypes between healthy human individuals. Assay used: immunoSEQ multiplex PCR; TCRdb lists only in-frame clones, some missing. The data show 850,000 to 1,200,000 clones, 65% to 80% seen once. The specimen was memory CD4+ T cells sorted from blood. Subset meaning: CD45RA-negative fraction. The receptors here all came from a man younger than 30 in good health.

This clone was found once. The chain uses TRBV19 and TRBJ2-7; TRBD1 agrees at 9 bases. The germline V gene has CDR1 LNHDA and CDR2 SQIVND (reference sequence). The CDR3 is made up of 15 amino acids. With V trimmed by 2 bases and J by 3 bases, 5 bases remained unmatched. CDR3 DNA sequence: TGTGCCAGTAGTATACCGGGACAGGGTGACTACGAGCAGTACTTC. It is translated as CASSIPGQGDYEQYF. Full variable domain (rest looked up from reference TRBV19 and TRBJ2-7): DGGITQSPKYLFRKEGQNVTLSCEQNLNHDAMYWYRQDPGQGLRLIYYSQIVNDFQKGDIAEGYSVSREKKESFPLTVTSAQKNPTAFYLCASSIPGQGDYEQYFGPGTRLTVT.

The rearrangement links TRBV4-3 to TRBJ2-2; D is unresolved. Germline CDR1 LGHNA, CDR2 YSLEER. The CDR3 loop spans 15 amino acids. Deletions cut 0 bases from V and 6 bases from J, with 11 bases between. In DNA, the CDR3 is TGCGCCAGCAGCCAAGAAATAGCACTCCCCGGGGAGCTGTTTTTT. It translates to CASSQEIALPGELFF.

The V gene is TRBV7-3, the J gene TRBJ1-6; unclear D gene. The CDR3 loop spans 14 amino acids. CDR1 SGHTA and CDR2 FQGTGA come from the germline V gene. V lost 3 bases and J lost 5, with 8 bases in between. As DNA, the CDR3 is TGTGCCAGCAGCTTGCGAAAGGATAATTCACCCCTCCACTTT. Protein product: CASSLRKDNSPLHF.

The rearrangement links TRBV7-2 to TRBJ2-3; 11 bases are a match to TRBD1. This CDR3 comprises 14 residues. CDR1 SGHTA and CDR2 FQGNSA come from the germline V gene. Germline trimming cut 3 bases from V and 11 bases from J; bases unmatched to any gene: 7. The CDR3 DNA reads as TGTGCCAGCAGCTTCACGACCGGGACAGGGGGGCAGTATTTT. This sequence encodes CASSFTTGTGGQYF.

This clone was counted at least ten times. CDR3 amino acids: CASSSSGGRADTQYF. The CDR3, as DNA: TGTGCCAGCTCCTCTAGCGGGGGACGGGCAGATACGCAGTATTTT. The rearrangement joins TRBV10-3 to TRBJ2-3, with 10 nucleotides matching TRBD2. The ends lost 10 bases at V and 4 bases at J; junction bases unmatched: 11. Germline V CDR1 and CDR2: ENHRY, SYGVKD. The CDR3 loop spans 15 amino acids.

This clone was observed once. The rearrangement joins TRBV6-1 to TRBJ1-2; no definite D call. Between the trimmed V and J ends, which lost 8 bases and 4 bases, there was a span of 17 bases. Germline CDR1 reads MNHNS; CDR2 reads SASEGT. The CDR3 loop spans 14 amino acids. CDR3 nucleotides: TGTGCCAGCGGGGTGGAGACGAGATTCTATGGCTACACCTTC. Protein: CASGVETRFYGYTF.

This clone was observed many times. The V gene is TRBV29-1, the J gene TRBJ2-1; D unclear. V was cut by 7 bases and J by 4 bases, with 8 bases left in between. CDR3 length: 11 amino acids. Germline loops: CDR1 SQVTM, CDR2 ANQGSEA. CDR3 nucleotides: TGCAGCGGAGAGGCTTACAATGAGCAGTTCTTC. Its protein is CSGEAYNEQFF.

V is TRBV6-5 and J is TRBJ2-4; D uncertain. Germline CDR1 and CDR2: MNHEY and SVGAGI. The CDR3 contains 12 residues. The V end was cut by 5 bases, the J end by 8 bases, with 10 bases between. The DNA for the CDR3 is TGTGCCAGCAGTCCTGGTGAGGACATTCAGTACTTC. It yields the protein CASSPGEDIQYF.

The V call is TRBV14, the J call TRBJ1-5; D unclear. In germline, CDR1 is SGHDN, CDR2 FVKESK. This CDR3 comprises 10 residues. V was cut by 4 bases and J by 12 bases, with 7 bases left in between. The CDR3 sequence: CASSPRIQHF. The DNA for the CDR3 is TGTGCCAGCAGCCCCAGGATCCAGCATTTT.

The chain combines TRBV9 with TRBJ2-7, with no clear D. Trimming left V 0 bases short and J 2 bases short, with 9 bases between. The V gene's germline CDR1 is SGDLS and CDR2 YYNGEE. CDR3 length equals 14 residues. CDR3 loop: CASSVGGSTYEQYF. The CDR3 DNA sequence: TGTGCCAGCAGCGTAGGTGGCAGTACCTACGAGCAGTACTTC.

The V and J genes are TRBV11-2 and TRBJ1-3; D gene ambiguous. CDR3 size: 11 residues. Germline lookup yields CDR1 SGHAT and CDR2 FQNNGV. V was shortened by 4 bases and J by 2 bases, with 0 bases between the two germline ends. In DNA form, the CDR3 reads TGTGCCAGCAGCTCTGGAAACACCATATATTTT. Translating it yields CASSSGNTIYF.

This chain connects TRBV2 to TRBJ2-5, with 10 bases identical to TRBD2. The junction had 5 bases not matched to a gene; V was cut back by 7 bases and J by 6 bases. The CDR3 spans 13 residues. The V gene's germline CDR1 is SNHLY and CDR2 FYNNEI. The chain's CDR3 is CASIAGGSQTQYF. The CDR3 region has the DNA TGTGCCAGCATAGCGGGGGGATCCCAGACCCAGTACTTC.

The CDR3: CASSIVHGGELFF. DNA of the CDR3: TGTGCCAGTAGTATCGTCCACGGCGGGGAGCTGTTTTTT. This chain joins TRBV19 and TRBJ2-2, with no clear D. This CDR3 has 13 residues. Trimming shortened V by 3 bases and J by 7 bases, and 9 bases separated the two germline ends. The V gene's germline CDR1 is LNHDA and CDR2 SQIVND (reference sequence).

The chain links TRBV15 to TRBJ2-2, with D perhaps matching TRBD2 (5 bases). This CDR3 region has 15 residues. V lost 1 base, J lost 3 bases, and 9 bases lay in between. Looked up from germline, CDR1 is LNHNV and CDR2 is YYDKDF (reference sequence). The CDR3 DNA sequence: TGTGCCACCAGCAGAGGTAGAGGGTACACCGGGGAGCTGTTTTTT. Translated: CATSRGRGYTGELFF.